This T cell receptor beta chain was identified during a study of cytomegalovirus exposure and HLA in healthy donors. Whole-study context: Earlier results showed almost 120 million unique TCR beta sequences derived from approximately 180 million T cells.

In the PCR, 60 Vbeta and 13 Jbeta primers were used. TCRdb's copy holds only in-frame clones and misses some; the assay was immunoSEQ multiplex PCR. The sample gives 100,000 to 150,000 clones, less than 80% of which show up once; more than 2.5% is in the top ten. The CDR3 spans 15 residues. The germline CDR1 and CDR2 sequences are PRHDT and FYEKMQ (reference sequence). With 4 bases clipped from V and 3 bases from J, the junction kept 4 bases outside the gene matches. This sequence originates from a woman in her 50s in good health and CMV-seronegative. What was sequenced was PBMCs. This chain links TRBV13 with TRBJ2-1; TRBD1 agrees at 9 bases. As DNA, the CDR3 is TGTGCCAGCAGCTCAGAGGGACAGGGCTACAATGAGCAGTTCTTC. Its protein is CASSSEGQGYNEQFF.